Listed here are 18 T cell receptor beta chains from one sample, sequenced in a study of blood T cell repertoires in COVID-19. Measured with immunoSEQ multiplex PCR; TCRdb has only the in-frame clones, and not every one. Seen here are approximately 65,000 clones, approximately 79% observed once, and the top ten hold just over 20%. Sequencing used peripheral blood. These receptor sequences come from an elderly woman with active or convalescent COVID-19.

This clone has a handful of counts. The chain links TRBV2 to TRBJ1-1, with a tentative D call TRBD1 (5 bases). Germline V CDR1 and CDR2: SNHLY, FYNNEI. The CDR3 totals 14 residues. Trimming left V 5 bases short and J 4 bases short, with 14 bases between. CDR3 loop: CASSPDGRGTEAFF. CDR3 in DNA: TGTGCCAGCAGTCCCGACGGGAGGGGCACTGAAGCTTTCTTT.

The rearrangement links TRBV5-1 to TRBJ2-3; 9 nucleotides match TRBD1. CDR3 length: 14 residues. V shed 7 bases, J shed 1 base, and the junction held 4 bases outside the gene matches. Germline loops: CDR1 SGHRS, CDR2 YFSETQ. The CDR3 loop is CASVRTGGTDTQYF. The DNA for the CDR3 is TGCGCCAGCGTCAGGACAGGGGGCACAGATACGCAGTATTTT.

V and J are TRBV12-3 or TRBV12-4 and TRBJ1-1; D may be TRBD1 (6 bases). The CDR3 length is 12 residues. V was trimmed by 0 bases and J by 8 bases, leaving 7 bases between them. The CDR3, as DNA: TGTGCCAGCAGTTTAGCGCAGGGGGAAGCTTTCTTT. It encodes CASSLAQGEAFF.

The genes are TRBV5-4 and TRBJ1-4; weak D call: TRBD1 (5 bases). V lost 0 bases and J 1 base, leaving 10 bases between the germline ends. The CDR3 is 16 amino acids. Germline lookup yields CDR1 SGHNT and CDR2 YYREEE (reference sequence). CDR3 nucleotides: TGTGCCAGCAGCTTGGCCGGGGGGGGAACTAATGAAAAACTGTTTTTT. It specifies CASSLAGGGTNEKLFF.

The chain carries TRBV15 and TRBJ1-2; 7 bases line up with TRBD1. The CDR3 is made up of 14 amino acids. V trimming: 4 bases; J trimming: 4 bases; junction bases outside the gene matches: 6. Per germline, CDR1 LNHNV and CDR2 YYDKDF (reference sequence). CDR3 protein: CATSKADRLYGYTF. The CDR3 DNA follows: TGTGCCACCAGCAAAGCGGACAGGCTCTATGGCTACACCTTC.

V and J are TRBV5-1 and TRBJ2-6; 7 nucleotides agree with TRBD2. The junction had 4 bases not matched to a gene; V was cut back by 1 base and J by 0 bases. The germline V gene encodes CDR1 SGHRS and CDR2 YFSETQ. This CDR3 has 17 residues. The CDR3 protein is CASSLWGRGSGANVLTF. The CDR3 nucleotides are TGCGCCAGCAGCTTGTGGGGGAGGGGCTCTGGGGCCAACGTCCTGACTTTC.

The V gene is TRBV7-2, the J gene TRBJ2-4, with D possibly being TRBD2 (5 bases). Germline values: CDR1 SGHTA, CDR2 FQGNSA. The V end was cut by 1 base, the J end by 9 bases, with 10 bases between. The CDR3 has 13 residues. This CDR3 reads CASSLGQGSIQYF. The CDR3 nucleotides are TGTGCCAGCAGCTTAGGTCAAGGGAGCATTCAGTACTTC.

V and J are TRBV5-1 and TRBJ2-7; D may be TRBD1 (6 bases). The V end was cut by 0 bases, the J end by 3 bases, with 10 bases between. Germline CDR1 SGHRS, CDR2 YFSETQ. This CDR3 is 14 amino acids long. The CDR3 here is CASSLGTAGYEQYF. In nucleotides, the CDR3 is TGCGCCAGCAGCTTGGGGACAGCCGGCTACGAGCAGTACTTC.

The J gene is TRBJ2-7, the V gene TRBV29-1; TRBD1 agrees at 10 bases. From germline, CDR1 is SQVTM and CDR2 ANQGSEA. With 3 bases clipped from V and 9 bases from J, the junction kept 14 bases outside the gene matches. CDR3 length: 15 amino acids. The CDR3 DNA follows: TGCAGCGTTGAGTCTCCGGGACAGGGGAGGGTTGGGCAGTACTTC. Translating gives CSVESPGQGRVGQYF.

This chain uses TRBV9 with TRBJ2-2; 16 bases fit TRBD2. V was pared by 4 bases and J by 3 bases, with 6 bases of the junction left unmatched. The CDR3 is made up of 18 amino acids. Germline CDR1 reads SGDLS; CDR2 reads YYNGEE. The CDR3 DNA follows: TGTGCCAGCAGCTCGGGACTAGCGGGGGGGATTTACACCGGGGAGCTGTTTTTT. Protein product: CASSSGLAGGIYTGELFF.

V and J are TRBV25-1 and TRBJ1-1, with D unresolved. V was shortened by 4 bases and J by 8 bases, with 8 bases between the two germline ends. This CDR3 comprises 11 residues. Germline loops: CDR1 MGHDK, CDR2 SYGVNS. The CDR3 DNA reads TGTGCCAGCAGTGGCTTCTACGAAGCTTTCTTT. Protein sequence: CASSGFYEAFF.

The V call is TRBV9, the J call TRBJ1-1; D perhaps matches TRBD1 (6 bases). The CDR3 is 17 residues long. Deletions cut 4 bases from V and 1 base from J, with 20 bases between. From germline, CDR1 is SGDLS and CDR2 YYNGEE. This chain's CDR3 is CASSPWTERGTNTEAFF. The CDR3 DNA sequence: TGTGCCAGCAGCCCCTGGACCGAAAGGGGGACGAACACTGAAGCTTTCTTT.

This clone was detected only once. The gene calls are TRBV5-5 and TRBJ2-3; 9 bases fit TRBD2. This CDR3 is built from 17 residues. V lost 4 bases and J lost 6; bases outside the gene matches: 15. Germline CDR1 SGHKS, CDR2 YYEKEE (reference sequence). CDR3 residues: CASSIYLSGGQRDTQYF. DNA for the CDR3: TGTGCCAGCAGCATATATCTTAGCGGGGGTCAGAGGGATACGCAGTATTTT.

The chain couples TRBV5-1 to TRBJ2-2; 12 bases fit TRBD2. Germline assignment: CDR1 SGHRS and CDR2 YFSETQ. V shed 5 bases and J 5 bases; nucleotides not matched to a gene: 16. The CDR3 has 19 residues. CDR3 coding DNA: TGCGCCAGCAGGGGGACGGGACTAGCGGGCCCCTGGGGGACCGGGGAGCTGTTTTTT. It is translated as CASRGTGLAGPWGTGELFF.

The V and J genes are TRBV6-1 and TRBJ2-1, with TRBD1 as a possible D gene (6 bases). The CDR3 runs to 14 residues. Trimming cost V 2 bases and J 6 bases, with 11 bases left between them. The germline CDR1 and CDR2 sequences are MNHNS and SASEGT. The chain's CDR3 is CASSEQGRGNEQFF. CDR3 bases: TGTGCCAGCAGTGAACAGGGGCGAGGCAATGAGCAGTTCTTC.

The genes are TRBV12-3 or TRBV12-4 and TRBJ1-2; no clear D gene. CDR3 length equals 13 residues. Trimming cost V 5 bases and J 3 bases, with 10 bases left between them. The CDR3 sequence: CASSAGLYYGYTF. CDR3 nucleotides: TGTGCCAGCAGTGCTGGCTTATACTATGGCTACACCTTC.

The CDR3 spells CAWSVGVSGNTIYF. The CDR3 nucleotides are TGTGCCTGGAGTGTAGGGGTATCTGGAAACACCATATATTTT. The gene calls are TRBV30 and TRBJ1-3; possibly TRBD1 for D (5 bases). V shed 0 bases and J shed 1 base, with 7 bases lying between them. Per the germline V gene, CDR1 is GTSNPN and CDR2 is SVGIG (reference sequence). CDR3 size: 14 residues.

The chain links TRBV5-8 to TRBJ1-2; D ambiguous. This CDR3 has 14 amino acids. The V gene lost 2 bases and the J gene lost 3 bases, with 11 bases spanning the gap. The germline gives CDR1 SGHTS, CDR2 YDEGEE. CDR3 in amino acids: CASSLILLDYGYTF. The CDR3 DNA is TGTGCCAGCAGCTTAATACTCCTTGACTATGGCTACACCTTC.